Listed below are T cell receptor beta chains from one sample, sequenced in a study of beta chain features in type 1 diabetes. Sequencing used immunoSEQ multiplex PCR; TCRdb keeps in-frame clones, though not all of them. The data show a few hundred thousand clones, around 19% seen once. The sequenced material came from naive CD4+ T cells from blood. These receptors were taken from a woman under 30 in good health. CDR3s include the opening cysteine and the closing phenylalanine or tryptophan. A D gene is named only where the DNA matches it firmly. A clone size is listed for some rows: how often the clone was seen (once, few, many), or a class if it is expanded.

J gene,D gene,clone size,V gene,CDR3 protein,CDR3 DNA
TRBJ1-6,TRBD1,few,TRBV25-1,CASSAWGQGNNSPLHF,TGTGCCAGCAGTGCCTGGGGACAGGGGAATAATTCACCCCTCCACTTT
TRBJ1-1,-,-,TRBV5-1,CASSLASVNTEAFF,TGCGCCAGCAGCCTAGCCAGCGTGAACACTGAAGCTTTCTTT
TRBJ1-6,-,-,TRBV5-4,CASSPRVKDSPLHF,TGTGCCAGCAGCCCGAGGGTTAAGGATTCACCCCTCCACTTT
TRBJ2-3,-,few,TRBV4-1,CASSPEETGGTDTQYF,TGCGCCAGCAGCCCCGAGGAGACGGGGGGCACAGATACGCAGTATTTT
TRBJ1-2,TRBD1,-,TRBV7-8,CASSLAWTGDGYTF,TGTGCCAGCAGCTTAGCCTGGACAGGTGATGGCTACACCTTC
TRBJ2-2,TRBD1,few,TRBV30,CAWTGTGPTGELFF,TGTGCCTGGACCGGGACAGGGCCAACCGGGGAGCTGTTTTTT
TRBJ2-1,TRBD2,-,TRBV7-2,CASSLDSGRVNEQFF,TGTGCCAGCAGCCTGGATAGCGGGAGAGTTAATGAGCAGTTCTTC
TRBJ2-1,TRBD2,-,TRBV5-4,CASSLIVTGGLLHEQFF,TGTGCCAGCAGCTTGATTGTGACGGGAGGGCTCTTGCATGAGCAGTTCTTC
TRBJ1-1,-,-,TRBV4-2,CASSQDGGEAFF,TGTGCCAGCAGCCAAGATGGGGGGGAAGCTTTCTTT
TRBJ2-1,-,-,TRBV30,CAWSISAYNEQFF,TGTGCCTGGAGTATCAGCGCTTACAATGAGCAGTTCTTC
TRBJ2-3,-,-,TRBV15,CATSRVSSTDTQYF,TGTGCCACCAGCAGAGTATCCAGCACAGATACGCAGTATTTT
TRBJ1-2,-,few,TRBV5-1,CASSLGLSGANYGYTF,TGCGCCAGCAGCCTTGGACTGTCAGGAGCTAACTATGGCTACACCTTC
TRBJ2-6,-,few,TRBV9,CASSVGGGADSGANVLTF,TGTGCCAGCAGCGTAGGTGGAGGGGCCGACTCTGGGGCCAACGTCCTGACTTTC
TRBJ1-5,TRBD1,few,TRBV10-3,CAISEGQGGQPQHF,TGTGCCATCAGTGAAGGACAGGGTGGTCAGCCCCAGCATTTT
TRBJ1-6,-,-,TRBV4-3,CASSQGAGGQNSPLHF,TGCGCCAGCAGCCAAGGAGCGGGGGGTCAAAATTCACCCCTCCACTTT
TRBJ1-2,TRBD1,-,TRBV18,CASSYSGTGDYGYTF,TGTGCCAGCTCGTACTCCGGGACAGGAGACTATGGCTACACCTTC
TRBJ2-3,TRBD2,-,TRBV19,CASSIGPSGLTDTQYF,TGTGCCAGTAGTATAGGCCCTAGCGGGCTCACAGATACGCAGTATTTT
TRBJ2-6,TRBD1,-,TRBV18,CASSPDRSLASGANVLTF,TGTGCCAGCTCGCCGGACAGGTCCCTCGCCTCTGGGGCCAACGTCCTGACTTTC
TRBJ1-1,TRBD1,-,TRBV28,CASIRRTGEGAFF,TGTGCCAGCATCCGACGGACAGGGGAGGGAGCTTTCTTT
TRBJ2-3,-,few,TRBV18,CASSPDRSETQYF,TGTGCCAGCTCCCCCGATCGCAGCGAGACGCAGTATTTT
TRBJ2-1,-,-,TRBV18,CASISGNSYNEQFF,TGTGCCAGCATAAGCGGCAACTCCTACAATGAGCAGTTCTTC
TRBJ1-4,-,few,TRBV4-2,CASRKEGEKLFF,TGTGCCAGTAGAAAGGAGGGGGAAAAACTGTTTTTT
TRBJ1-1,-,-,TRBV4-1,CASSQGQRDTEAFF,TGCGCCAGCAGCCAAGGACAGCGGGACACTGAAGCTTTCTTT
TRBJ2-6,-,-,TRBV7-3,CASSSTGYAGANVLTF,TGTGCCAGCAGCTCCACAGGTTATGCGGGGGCCAACGTCCTGACTTTC
TRBJ2-2,TRBD1,few,TRBV2,CASSAPGGYTGELFF,TGTGCCAGCAGTGCCCCAGGGGGATACACCGGGGAGCTGTTTTTT
TRBJ2-5,TRBD1,-,TRBV19,CASSRQGREETQYF,TGTGCCAGTAGTAGACAGGGCAGAGAAGAGACCCAGTACTTC
TRBJ2-1,-,-,TRBV19,CASSPGGSRYEQFF,TGTGCCAGTAGTCCCGGCGGCAGCCGGTATGAGCAGTTCTTC
TRBJ2-7,TRBD1,-,TRBV7-8,CASSLDRGYEQYF,TGTGCCAGCAGCCTCGACAGGGGCTACGAGCAGTACTTC